This TCR beta chain comes out of a study of blood T cell repertoires in COVID-19. This clone has more than one count but fewer than ten. V dropped 0 bases and J dropped 4 bases, with 16 bases sitting between them. Germline V gene lookup returns CDR1 GTSNPN and CDR2 SVGIG (reference sequence). The CDR3 has 16 residues. Clones were sequenced by immunoSEQ multiplex PCR, and TCRdb holds only the in-frame ones, with some missing. Of about 46,000 clones listed, roughly 80% are singletons. The V and J genes are TRBV30 and TRBJ1-5, with D possibly being TRBD1 (6 bases). Sequencing was done on a sample of peripheral blood. This receptor was obtained from a man aged 55-75 years with acute or convalescent COVID-19. CDR3 protein: CAWSVQGRRRNQPQHF. In DNA form, the CDR3 reads TGTGCCTGGAGTGTACAGGGCCGCAGGAGGAATCAGCCCCAGCATTTT.